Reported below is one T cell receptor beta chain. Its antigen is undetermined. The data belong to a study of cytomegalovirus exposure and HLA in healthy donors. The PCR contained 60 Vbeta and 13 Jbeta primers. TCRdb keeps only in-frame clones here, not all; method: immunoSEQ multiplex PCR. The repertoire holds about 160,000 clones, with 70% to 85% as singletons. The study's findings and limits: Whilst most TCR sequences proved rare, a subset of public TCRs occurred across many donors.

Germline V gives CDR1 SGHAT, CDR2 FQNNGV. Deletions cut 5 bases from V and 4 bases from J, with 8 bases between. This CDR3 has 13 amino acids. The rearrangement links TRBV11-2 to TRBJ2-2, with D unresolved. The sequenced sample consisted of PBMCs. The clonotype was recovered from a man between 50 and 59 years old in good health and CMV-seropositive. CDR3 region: CASSRLLTGELFF. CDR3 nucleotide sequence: TGTGCCAGCAGCCGACTGCTCACCGGGGAGCTGTTTTTT.